The 25 T cell receptor beta chains listed next were all sequenced from one sample in a study of blood T cells in healthy people across ages. Then a second PCR, running about 7 to 11 cycles, was carried out with a sample-barcoded 5' primer and a J-beta primer mix. MiXCR was run by TCRdb on the 5' RACE reads, yielding one entry per CDR3 protein. This sample yields around 750,000 distinct CDR3 sequences, of which roughly 50% are seen a single time; around 41% belongs to the top ten. Specimen: blood. All receptors derive from a man older than 75 in good health.

In its sample, this clonotype was seen once. The V gene is TRBV3-1, the J gene TRBJ2-1; D is unresolved. CDR1 and CDR2 (germline): LGHDT, YNNKEL (reference sequence). Trimming pared 0 bases from V and 7 bases from J, leaving 7 bases between. This CDR3 contains 13 residues. DNA of the CDR3: TGTGCCAGCAGCCAAGATTTAGGGAATGAGCAGTTCTTC. This codes for CASSQDLGNEQFF.

This chain joins TRBV29-1 and TRBJ2-7; D is perhaps TRBD1 or TRBD2 (6 bases each). The CDR3 length is 14 residues. The germline V gene encodes CDR1 SQVTM and CDR2 ANQGSEA. Deletions cut 1 base from V and 7 bases from J, with 17 bases between. CDR3 sequence reads: CSVEGGGSGNEQYF. CDR3 sequence (DNA): TGCAGCGTTGAAGGAGGGGGGTCGGGCAATGAGCAGTACTTC.

V is TRBV13 and J is TRBJ2-1; tentative D call: TRBD2 (7 bases). Trimming removed 3 bases from V and 6 bases from J, with 18 bases in between. The CDR3 covers 16 residues. Germline CDR1 is PRHDT and CDR2 is FYEKMQ (reference sequence). The CDR3 is CASSFQGLAGANEQFF. CDR3 nucleotides: TGTGCCAGCAGCTTCCAGGGGTTAGCGGGTGCCAATGAGCAGTTCTTC.

The chain carries TRBV3-1 and TRBJ2-1, with D perhaps being TRBD1 or TRBD2 (6 bases each). This CDR3 is built from 15 residues. Germline V gene sequence: CDR1 LGHDT, CDR2 YNNKEL (reference sequence). Trimming left V 5 bases short and J 2 bases short, with 13 bases between. CDR3 bases: TGTGCCAGCAGCAGCGTGGAGGGGGCCTACAATGAGCAGTTCTTC. As protein: CASSSVEGAYNEQFF.

The rearrangement uses TRBV28 and TRBJ2-7; either TRBD1 or TRBD2 may fit D (5 bases each). This CDR3 contains 13 residues. The germline V gene encodes CDR1 MDHEN and CDR2 SYDVKM. V gave up 7 bases and J gave up 2 bases, with 12 bases separating them. CDR3 nucleotide sequence: TGTGCCAGCACCGGGACCGAACCCTACGAGCAGTACTTC. Translated, it gives CASTGTEPYEQYF.

The chain carries TRBV29-1 and TRBJ2-1; D is ambiguous. The DNA end is more similar to TRBJ2-7, so the J call may be wrong. CDR3 length equals 11 residues. Germline lookup yields CDR1 SQVTM and CDR2 ANQGSEA. CDR3 sequence: CSGRRYNEQYF. CDR3 DNA: TGCAGCGGTCGGCGCTACAATGAGCAGTACTTC.

Only a few counts were recorded for this clonotype. The V gene is TRBV7-3, the J gene TRBJ2-5; D is unresolved. The CDR3 has 16 amino acids. V gave up 5 bases and J gave up 0 bases, with 16 bases separating them. Germline V gives CDR1 SGHTA, CDR2 FQGTGA. The CDR3 reads CASSPLPTNNQETQYF. The CDR3 DNA is TGTGCCAGCAGCCCCCTACCGACAAACAACCAAGAGACCCAGTACTTC. The full variable domain, its missing parts supplied by reference TRBV7-3 and TRBJ2-5, is GAGVSQTPSNKVTEKGKYVELRCDPISGHTALYWYRQSLGQGPEFLIYFQGTGAADDSGLPNDRFFAVRPEGSVSTLKIQRTERGDSAVYLCASSPLPTNNQETQYFGPGTRLLVL.

In the case of this clonotype: One end of the junction fails to match germline, which may point to a read error. The chain joins TRBV3-1 to TRBJ2-7; D may be TRBD2 (6 bases). Germline loops: CDR1 LGHDT, CDR2 YNNKEL (reference sequence). The CDR3 spans 14 residues. The CDR3 loop is CVSSQGRDSYEQYF. Here the CDR3 DNA reads TGTGTCAGCAGCCAAGGGCGGGACTCCTACGAGCAGTACTTC.

The chain links TRBV7-6 to TRBJ2-7; 9 bases align to TRBD1. This CDR3 has 15 amino acids. V gave up 0 bases and J gave up 4 bases; unmatched junction bases: 4. CDR1 is SGHVS and CDR2 is FNYEAQ in the germline V gene. CDR3 amino acids: CASSLAATGGYEQYF. CDR3 nucleotides: TGTGCCAGCAGCTTAGCGGCGACAGGGGGTTACGAGCAGTACTTC.

The chain uses TRBV27 and TRBJ2-7; 13 nucleotides match TRBD2. The CDR3 runs to 17 residues. V shed 5 bases and J 2 bases; nucleotides not matched to a gene: 9. Germline V gene data show CDR1 as MNHEY and CDR2 as SMNVEV (reference sequence). CDR3 coding DNA: TGTGCCAGCAGTCTTCGGACTAGCGGGAGTACTCCCTACGAGCAGTACTTC. Translation: CASSLRTSGSTPYEQYF.

The rearrangement uses TRBV20-1 and TRBJ1-5; 7 bases are a match to TRBD1. J was trimmed by 5 bases and V by 5 bases; bases with no gene match: 9. Germline lookup yields CDR1 DFQATT and CDR2 SNEGSKA (reference sequence). This CDR3 has 14 residues. The CDR3: CSAQGTVSYQPQHF. As DNA, the CDR3 is TGCAGTGCTCAGGGGACAGTGAGCTATCAGCCCCAGCATTTT.

The chain joins TRBV7-6 to TRBJ2-1; D is ambiguous. Germline CDR1 and CDR2: SGHVS and FNYEAQ. This CDR3 is built from 13 residues. The V end lost 4 bases, the J end lost 6 bases, and 10 bases lay between the germline ends. The CDR3 DNA follows: TGTGCCAGCAGCTCTAACGTCCGCAATGAGCAGTTCTTC. It yields the protein CASSSNVRNEQFF.

The rearrangement uses TRBV13 and TRBJ2-7; no reliable D call. Trimming removed 5 bases from V and 5 bases from J, with 19 bases in between. The CDR3 covers 15 residues. Germline values: CDR1 PRHDT, CDR2 FYEKMQ (reference sequence). In DNA, the CDR3 is TGTGCCAGCAGCAACCGGCGCCGGGTAGACGACGAGCAGTACTTC. The encoded protein is CASSNRRRVDDEQYF.

This clonotype was observed a handful of times. This chain uses TRBV3-1 with TRBJ2-3, with D perhaps matching TRBD2 (5 bases). V was trimmed by 1 base and J by 4 bases, leaving 9 bases between them. The V gene's germline CDR1 is LGHDT and CDR2 YNNKEL (reference sequence). CDR3 length equals 14 residues. The chain's CDR3 is CASSQAGRPDTQYF. The CDR3, as DNA: TGTGCCAGCAGCCAAGCGGGGAGACCAGATACGCAGTATTTT.

V is TRBV3-1 and J is TRBJ1-2, with unresolved D. V gave up 4 bases and J gave up 6 bases, with 12 bases separating them. CDR1 and CDR2 from the germline V gene are LGHDT and YNNKEL (reference sequence). There are 13 residues in the CDR3. CDR3 amino acids: CASSRWEGDGYTF. For the CDR3, the DNA is TGTGCCAGCAGCCGCTGGGAGGGAGATGGCTACACCTTC. Looking up the rest from reference TRBV3-1 and TRBJ1-2 gives the full variable domain: DTAVSQTPKYLVTQMGNDKSIKCEQNLGHDTMYWYKQDSKKFLKIMFSYNNKELIINETVPNRFSPKSPDKAHLNLHINSLELGDSAVYFCASSRWEGDGYTFGSGTRLTVV.

The chain joins TRBV12-3 or TRBV12-4 to TRBJ2-1, with TRBD2 identical over 8 bases. After removal of 6 bases from V and 10 bases from J, the junction contained 8 bases not matched to a gene. The CDR3 is 13 amino acids. This CDR3 reads CASRVGLALEQFF. CDR3 sequence (DNA): TGTGCCAGCAGGGTAGGACTAGCATTAGAGCAGTTCTTC.

The table lists this clonotype with a count of one. The chain recombines TRBV4-2 with TRBJ2-5, with 12 nucleotides matching TRBD2. Germline V CDR1 and CDR2: LGHNA, YNFKEQ. The ends lost 3 bases at V and 5 bases at J; junction bases unmatched: 7. The CDR3 loop spans 16 amino acids. CDR3 in DNA: TGTGCCAGCAGCCACCGACTAGCGGGAGAAGGGGAGACCCAGTACTTC. Amino acids: CASSHRLAGEGETQYF.

At least ten counts were recorded for this clonotype. The gene calls are TRBV27 and TRBJ2-3; the D is unclear. The CDR3 covers 16 residues. Trimming stripped 0 bases from V and 4 bases from J, with 14 bases between. Germline V gene data show CDR1 as MNHEY and CDR2 as SMNVEV (reference sequence). The CDR3 here is CASSLSPAPLADTQYF. The CDR3 DNA reads TGTGCCAGCAGTTTATCTCCTGCACCCCTCGCAGATACGCAGTATTTT.

The chain recombines TRBV12-3 or TRBV12-4 with TRBJ2-7, with D possibly being TRBD2 (6 bases). The ends were cut back, 1 base at V and 6 bases at J, with 16 bases in the middle. This CDR3 has 15 amino acids. The CDR3: CASSLVRGSGAEQYF. CDR3 sequence (DNA): TGTGCCAGCAGTTTAGTCCGAGGTAGCGGAGCCGAGCAGTACTTC.

The chain couples TRBV6-5 to TRBJ2-5, with 7 bases fitting TRBD2. The V and J ends lost 7 bases and 2 bases, in that order; junction bases with no gene match: 7. The CDR3 covers 14 residues. Looked up from germline, CDR1 is MNHEY and CDR2 is SVGAGI. The CDR3 region is CASNEGGVQETQYF. The CDR3 DNA is TGTGCCAGCAACGAGGGAGGGGTACAAGAGACCCAGTACTTC.

The chain uses TRBV29-1 and TRBJ2-2; D is ambiguous. V lost 4 bases and J lost 5, with 14 bases in between. CDR3 length: 14 residues. CDR1 SQVTM and CDR2 ANQGSEA come from the germline V gene. CDR3 sequence reads: CSVVIGVGTGELFF. In DNA, the CDR3 is TGCAGCGTTGTTATTGGAGTAGGTACCGGGGAGCTGTTTTTT.

The CDR3 sequence is CASSLGLAGGGVNEQFF. CDR3 DNA sequence: TGTGCCAGCAGCTTGGGACTAGCGGGAGGGGGGGTCAATGAGCAGTTCTTC. The gene calls are TRBV7-2 and TRBJ2-1; 16 nucleotides align to TRBD2. The length of the CDR3 is 17 residues. The germline CDR1 and CDR2 sequences are SGHTA and FQGNSA. J gave up 6 bases and V 3 bases, and 5 bases lay outside the gene matches.

The genes are TRBV10-3 and TRBJ1-2; weak D call: TRBD1 (5 bases). V was pared by 8 bases and J by 2 bases, with 12 bases between. Per the germline V gene, CDR1 is ENHRY and CDR2 is SYGVKD. The CDR3 length is 13 residues. CDR3 nucleotide sequence: TGTGCCATCGAGTCGGGGGAGAACTATGGCTACACCTTC. This gives the protein CAIESGENYGYTF.

This clonotype was seen only once. V usage is TRBV20-1 and J usage is TRBJ2-3, with 9 bases matching TRBD2. Germline values: CDR1 DFQATT, CDR2 SNEGSKA (reference sequence). The length of the CDR3 is 15 residues. The junction had 7 bases not matched to a gene; V was cut back by 6 bases and J by 0 bases. CDR3 sequence: CSAGRTSASTDTQYF. The CDR3, as DNA: TGCAGTGCGGGTAGGACTAGCGCCAGCACAGATACGCAGTATTTT.

The V call is TRBV5-1, the J call TRBJ2-5; D remains unclear. Germline-derived CDR1 and CDR2 are SGHRS and YFSETQ. The CDR3 spans 13 residues. The V gene lost 4 bases and the J gene lost 11 bases, with 18 bases spanning the gap. The CDR3 sequence is CASSGTLNNEQYF. In DNA form, the CDR3 reads TGCGCCAGCAGCGGTACTTTAAACAATGAGCAGTACTTC.